This T cell receptor beta chain was sequenced in a study of blood T cell repertoires in COVID-19. TCRdb's table, derived via immunoSEQ multiplex PCR, lists solely in-frame clones and lacks some. The sample yields 120,000 or so clones, 65% to 90% seen once. The CDR3 is 17 residues long. Germline V gives CDR1 LNHNV, CDR2 YYDKDF (reference sequence). Trimming removed 3 bases at V and 0 bases at J, with 16 bases between. This sequence joins TRBV15 and TRBJ2-3; the D gene is possibly TRBD1 (5 bases). What was sequenced was peripheral blood. The clonotype was recovered from a man older than 75 with active or convalescent COVID-19. CDR3 bases: TGTGCCACCAGCAGGGATTACGACAGCCTTAGCACAGATACGCAGTATTTT. Its translation is CATSRDYDSLSTDTQYF.